This passage covers 9 T cell receptor beta chains from one sample sequenced in a study of regulatory T cells in long-lasting Graves disease. The authors built TCR beta libraries using iRepertoire HTBI primers and Arm-PCR of CDR3 regions. TCRdb re-derived calls from the multiplex PCR reads in MiXCR, one entry per CDR3 protein. The table has some 250,000 distinct CDR3 sequences, around 20% seen once. Indicated time point: newly diagnosed GD, antithyroid drugs for less than 3 months. Generation of the TCR library employed RNA extracted from PBMCs. Here the sequenced sample was peripheral blood mononuclear cells (PBMCs), taken at new diagnosis, from a patient treated with antithyroid drugs. Every receptor here comes from a female donor with Graves disease.

This clonotype was detected ten times or more. V and J are TRBV20-1 and TRBJ2-4; perhaps D is TRBD1 or TRBD2 (5 bases each). Trimming stripped 0 bases from V and 9 bases from J, with 18 bases between. Germline assignment: CDR1 DFQATT and CDR2 SNEGSKA (reference sequence). The CDR3 runs 15 residues. CDR3 DNA sequence: TGCAGTGCTAGAGAGCCGACAGAGGGGCGGGTCATTCAGTACTTC. It specifies CSAREPTEGRVIQYF.

Many counts were recorded for this clonotype. CDR3 sequence (DNA): TGTGCCAGCAGGTGGGACCCGCAAGAGACCCAGTACTTC. This encodes CASRWDPQETQYF. The chain links TRBV12-3 or TRBV12-4 to TRBJ2-5, with D perhaps TRBD1 or TRBD2 (5 bases each). The CDR3 extends over 13 amino acids. With 6 bases removed from V and 2 bases from J, the gap between germline ends came to 10 bases.

This clonotype appeared a few times. This chain links TRBV7-9 with TRBJ1-2, with D possibly being TRBD1 (6 bases). V lost 5 bases, J lost 4 bases, and 14 bases lay in between. CDR3 length: 14 residues. Germline lookup yields CDR1 SEHNR and CDR2 FQNEAQ (reference sequence). As DNA, the CDR3 is TGTGCCAGCAGCAGGAGGGGGGGCGGCTATGGCTACACCTTC. Its translation is CASSRRGGGYGYTF.

There are many counts of this clonotype. The gene calls are TRBV18 and TRBJ2-5; no firm D call. This CDR3 is built from 12 residues. Germline V lookup: CDR1 KGHSH, CDR2 LQKENI. Trimming stripped 4 bases from V and 2 bases from J, with 5 bases between. The CDR3 spells CASSLPQETQYF. In DNA form, the CDR3 reads TGTGCCAGCTCACTTCCTCAAGAGACCCAGTACTTC.

In this sample, this clonotype turned up many times. V gene TRBV30 combines with J gene TRBJ1-1, with TRBD1 as a possible D gene (6 bases). Per germline, CDR1 GTSNPN and CDR2 SVGIG (reference sequence). V shed 2 bases and J shed 4 bases, with 11 bases lying between them. The CDR3 sequence is 13 residues long. The CDR3 loop is CAWSLDSTTEAFF. The CDR3 nucleotides are TGTGCCTGGAGTCTGGACAGCACCACTGAAGCTTTCTTT.

This clonotype was found many times. The rearrangement joins TRBV6-1 to TRBJ1-2; D gene ambiguous. Trimming cost V 6 bases and J 0 bases, with 11 bases left between them. The germline V gene has CDR1 MNHNS and CDR2 SASEGT. The CDR3 has 14 residues. CDR3 in DNA: TGTGCCAGCAGCCCAACAGTGACTAACTATGGCTACACCTTC. This codes for CASSPTVTNYGYTF.

The table lists this clonotype with a count of one. The J gene is TRBJ2-4, the V gene TRBV12-3 or TRBV12-4; D not certain. Deletions cut 2 bases from V and 8 bases from J, with 10 bases between. The CDR3 consists of 13 residues. The CDR3: CASSLSLGDIQYF. The DNA of the CDR3 is TGTGCCAGCAGTTTAAGCCTAGGCGACATTCAGTACTTC.

This clonotype has ten or more counts. The rearrangement links TRBV6-5 to TRBJ1-4, with no clear D. Trimming cost V 4 bases and J 9 bases, with 12 bases left between them. Looked up from germline, CDR1 is MNHEY and CDR2 is SVGAGI. CDR3 length: 13 amino acids. CDR3: CASSSLPLKKLFF. As DNA, the CDR3 is TGTGCCAGCAGTTCGCTCCCATTGAAAAAACTGTTTTTT.

This clonotype was recorded many times. The chain is built from TRBV6-1 and TRBJ2-3, with unresolved D. Germline-derived CDR1 and CDR2 are MNHNS and SASEGT. This CDR3 has 18 residues. Deletions cut 4 bases from V and 2 bases from J, with 22 bases between. The chain's CDR3 is CASSGVSTRSQYTDTQYF. In DNA, the CDR3 is TGTGCCAGCAGTGGAGTGAGTACCCGGTCCCAATACACAGATACGCAGTATTTT.